The present entry profiles one T cell receptor (beta chain) with its context. No antigen is known for it. No base-level quality is on record; no much larger clone is a single base apart. TCRbeta CDR3 regions were amplified from genomic DNA by means of the immunoSEQ Assay, a bias-controlled multiplex PCR. The paper's data handling went like this. Nucleated cell counts per sample were estimated from amplification of reference gene primers within the assay. To quantify the absolute abundance of each unique TCRbeta CDR3 rearrangement, sequence reads were collapsed and filtered. For each sample, productive Simpson clonality was calculated as the square root of Simpson's diversity index over productive rearrangements. TCRdb's version of the immuneACCESS table is confined to in-frame rearrangements and falls short of the full clone set. An unresolved V gene accounts for under half of the shortfall where checked; the remainder is of unknown origin. Clone size and the V and J calls come from that table; the DNA yielded D and trimming. In this sample the table shows more than 95,000 clones, about 83% of which occur a single time. Roughly 5.4% of the sample goes to the ten largest clones.

Collaborating institutions collected whole blood in K2EDTA tubes following their own protocols. For TCRbeta analysis, collaborator samples were shipped as frozen whole blood, as isolated PBMCs, or as DNA extracted from either sample type. Here V drops 4 bases and J drops 1 base, and the junction holds 2 bases not matched to any gene. CDR1 and CDR2 (MRHNA, SNTAGT) derive from the germline V gene. Taken from cysteine to phenylalanine, the CDR3 has 15 residues. Just the 45-base CDR3 DNA is kept, in frame starting at base 1. This record comes from a study of blood T cell repertoires in COVID-19 (dated by TCRdb to about 2020). In the study overall: The collaborator samples originated in the United States, Italy and Spain and spanned the acute and convalescent phases of COVID-19. The material from the prospective study consisted of cDNA or gDNA derived from T cells, B-cell-depleted T cells, or PBMCs. The dataset comprised deeply sampled blood TCRbeta repertoires from subjects exposed to, actively infected with, or recovered from COVID-19. The repertoires were made available in a free public database intended to serve as a resource for research on the immune response to SARS-CoV-2. The samples were drawn from the first 160 participants of the ongoing ImmuneRACE study and from 1,254 subjects provided by 6 global collaborators. Nearly every sample came with metadata listing a de-identified subject ID, COVID-19 status, age in years and sex. Where available, HLA class I and class II types were taken from metadata supplied by the sample provider and were not determined by assay-based typing.

Broad study findings and their caveats: How much clinical and demographic metadata was included differed by source and by participant, and the metadata was provided uncurated.

The sequence is built from TRBV6-4 and TRBJ2-3; TRBD1 fits 10 bases in the junction. The receptor comes from a human donor in a cohort sampled during active COVID-19. The sample taken for sequencing was peripheral blood. The CDR3 amino acid sequence is: CASSAGTGGTDTQYF. The DNA reads as follows: TGTGCCAGCAGTGCCGGGACAGGGGGCACAGATACGCAGTATTTT.